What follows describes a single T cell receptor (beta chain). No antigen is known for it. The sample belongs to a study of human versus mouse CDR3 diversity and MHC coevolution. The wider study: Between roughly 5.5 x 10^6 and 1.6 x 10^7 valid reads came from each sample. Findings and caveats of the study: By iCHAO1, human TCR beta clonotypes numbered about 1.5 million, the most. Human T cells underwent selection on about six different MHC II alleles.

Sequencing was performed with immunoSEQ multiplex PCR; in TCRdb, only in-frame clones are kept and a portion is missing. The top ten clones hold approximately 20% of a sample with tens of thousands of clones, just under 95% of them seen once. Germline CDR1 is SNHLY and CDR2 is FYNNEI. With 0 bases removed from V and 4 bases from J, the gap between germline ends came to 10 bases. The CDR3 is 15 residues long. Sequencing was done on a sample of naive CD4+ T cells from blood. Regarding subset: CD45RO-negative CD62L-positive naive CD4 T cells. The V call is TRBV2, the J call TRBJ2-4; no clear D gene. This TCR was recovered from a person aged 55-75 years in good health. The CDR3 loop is CASSEALIVKNIQYF. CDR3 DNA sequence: TGTGCCAGCAGTGAAGCACTGATAGTTAAAAACATTCAGTACTTC. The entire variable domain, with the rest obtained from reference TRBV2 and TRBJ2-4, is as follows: EPEVTQTPSHQVTQMGQEVILRCVPISNHLYFYWYRQILGQKVEFLVSFYNNEISEKSEIFDDQFSVERPDGSNFTLKIRSTKLEDSAMYFCASSEALIVKNIQYFGAGTRLSVL.